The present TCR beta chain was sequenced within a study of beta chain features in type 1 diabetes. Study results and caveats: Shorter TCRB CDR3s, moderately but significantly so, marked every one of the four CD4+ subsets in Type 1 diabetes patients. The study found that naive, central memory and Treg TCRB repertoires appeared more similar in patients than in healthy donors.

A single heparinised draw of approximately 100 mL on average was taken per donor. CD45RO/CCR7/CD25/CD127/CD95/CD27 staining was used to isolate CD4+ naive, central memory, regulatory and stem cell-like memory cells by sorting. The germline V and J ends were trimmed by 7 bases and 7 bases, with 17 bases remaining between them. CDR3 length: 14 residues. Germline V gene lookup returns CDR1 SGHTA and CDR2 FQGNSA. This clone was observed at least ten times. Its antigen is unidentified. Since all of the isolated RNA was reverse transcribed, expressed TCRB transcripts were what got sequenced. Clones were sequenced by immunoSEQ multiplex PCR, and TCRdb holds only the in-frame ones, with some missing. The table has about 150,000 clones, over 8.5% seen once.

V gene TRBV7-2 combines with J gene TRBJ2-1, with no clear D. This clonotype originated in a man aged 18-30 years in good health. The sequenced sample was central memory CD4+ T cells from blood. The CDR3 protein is CASNPMPPVNEQFF. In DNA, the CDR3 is TGTGCCAGCAACCCTATGCCACCGGTAAATGAGCAGTTCTTC.